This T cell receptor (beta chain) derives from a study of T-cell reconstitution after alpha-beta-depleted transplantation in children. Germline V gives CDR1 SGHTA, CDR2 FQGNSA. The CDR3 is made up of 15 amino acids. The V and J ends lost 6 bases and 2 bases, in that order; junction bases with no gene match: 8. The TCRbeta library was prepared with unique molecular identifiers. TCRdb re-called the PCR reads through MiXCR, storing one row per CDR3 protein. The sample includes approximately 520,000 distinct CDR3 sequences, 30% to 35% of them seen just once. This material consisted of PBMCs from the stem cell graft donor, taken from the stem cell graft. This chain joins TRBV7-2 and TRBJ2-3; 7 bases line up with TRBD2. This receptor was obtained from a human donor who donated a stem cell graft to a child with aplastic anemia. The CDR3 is CASSQAGPPTDTQYF. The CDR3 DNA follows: TGTGCCAGCAGTCAAGCGGGGCCCCCCACAGATACGCAGTATTTT.